The 2 T cell receptor beta chains given below trace back to one sample, sequenced in a study of T cells in localized non-small cell lung cancer. Assay: immunoSEQ multiplex PCR; the TCRdb copy retains only in-frame clones and omits some. Of fewer than 15,000 clones listed, 80% to 85% are singletons. The starting material was peripheral blood, obtained before any cancer treatment. These receptors were obtained from a female donor of 60 years or more with stage I squamous cell lung carcinoma.

This clone showed up just a few times. The chain combines TRBV4-1 with TRBJ2-3; no clear D. The CDR3 has 13 amino acids. The germline V gene encodes CDR1 MGHRA and CDR2 YSYEKL. Trimming stripped 1 base from V and 6 bases from J, with 8 bases between. CDR3 nucleotides: TGCGCCAGCAGCCAAGTCGGGCAGGATACGCAGTATTTT. It encodes CASSQVGQDTQYF.

The V gene is TRBV5-1, the J gene TRBJ2-3; the match to TRBD2 covers 12 bases. This CDR3 is built from 16 residues. The trim removed 1 base at V and 6 bases at J, leaving 6 bases unmatched. Germline V CDR1 and CDR2: SGHRS, YFSETQ. The CDR3 coding sequence is TGCGCCAGCAGCTTGTCACTAGCGGGGGGTTCCGATACGCAGTATTTT. Translating gives CASSLSLAGGSDTQYF.